Presented here are 9 T cell receptor beta chains from one specimen sequenced in a study of control samples from healthy donors and cancer patients (dated by TCRdb to the early 2020s). Receptor libraries were prepared by the immunoSEQ multiplex PCR assay. Drawn from immuneACCESS, this table holds only the in-frame rearrangements with V and J called that TCRdb kept. Clones are partly lost; checked studies trace under half to an unresolved V gene and leave the rest unexplained. The sample records 13,000 to 15,000 clones, roughly 80% of which are singletons. Jointly, the top ten make up 17% of the sample. The sample comprised formalin-fixed, paraffin-embedded tissue. These receptors were obtained from a female donor with lung cancer.

The V call is TRBV7-2, the J call TRBJ1-1; 9 nucleotides agree with TRBD1. The trim removed 1 base at V and 3 bases at J, leaving 6 bases unmatched. Germline lookup yields CDR1 SGHTA and CDR2 FQGNSA. CDR3 length: 16 residues. CDR3 sequence: CASSLGLGTGHTEAFF. The CDR3 DNA is TGTGCCAGCAGCTTAGGACTGGGGACAGGGCACACTGAAGCTTTCTTT.

The rearrangement joins TRBV7-9 to TRBJ2-3; TRBD1 is a possible D gene (6 bases). The V and J ends lost 1 base and 4 bases respectively, with 9 bases between them. The CDR3 covers 14 residues. Germline CDR1 SEHNR, CDR2 FQNEAQ (reference sequence). The CDR3 region has the DNA TGTGCCAGCAGCTTAGACCCAGGGGCAGATACGCAGTATTTT. It specifies CASSLDPGADTQYF.

The chain uses TRBV6-5 and TRBJ1-6; D may be TRBD1 (5 bases). Germline-derived CDR1 and CDR2 are MNHEY and SVGAGI. The V end was cut by 6 bases, the J end by 9 bases, with 15 bases between. This CDR3 is built from 14 residues. This chain's CDR3 is CASRLGHTSSPLHF. CDR3 nucleotide sequence: TGTGCCAGCAGACTAGGACATACGAGTTCACCCCTCCACTTT.

The rearrangement joins TRBV7-9 to TRBJ2-3, with no clear D. Germline V CDR1 and CDR2: SEHNR, FQNEAQ (reference sequence). Trimming took off 3 bases at V and 1 base at J, with 11 bases between the two ends. CDR3 size: 15 residues. CDR3 sequence: CASSFRGDGTDTQYF. CDR3 sequence (DNA): TGTGCCAGCAGCTTTCGAGGAGATGGCACAGATACGCAGTATTTT.

The rearrangement links TRBV18 to TRBJ1-4; D uncertain. Per the germline V gene, CDR1 is KGHSH and CDR2 is LQKENI. This CDR3 has 13 amino acids. The V gene lost 2 bases and the J gene lost 4 bases, with 5 bases spanning the gap. The CDR3 region is CASSPGINEKLFF. CDR3 DNA: TGTGCCAGCTCACCAGGGATTAATGAAAAACTGTTTTTT.

The sample holds a few counts of this clone. V and J are TRBV27 and TRBJ2-1, with 13 positions matching TRBD2. This CDR3 comprises 17 residues. Germline CDR1 is MNHEY and CDR2 is SMNVEV (reference sequence). With V trimmed by 6 bases and J by 7 bases, 12 bases remained unmatched. This CDR3 is CASSRTSGSLIFNEQFF. CDR3 DNA: TGTGCCAGCAGCCGGACTAGCGGGAGTCTTATTTTTAATGAGCAGTTCTTC.

This sequence joins TRBV7-2 and TRBJ1-5; D gene unclear. CDR1 and CDR2 (germline): SGHTA, FQGNSA. V was shortened by 1 base and J by 7 bases, with 8 bases between the two germline ends. This CDR3 comprises 13 residues. CDR3 DNA sequence: TGTGCCAGCAGCTTAGGGCGGGTACAGCCCCAGCATTTT. It yields the protein CASSLGRVQPQHF.

Points on this clone: A read error may produce the germline difference seen at one junction end. The chain carries TRBV7-7 and TRBJ2-2; the D gene is possibly TRBD1 (5 bases). Germline CDR1 is SSHAT and CDR2 is FNYEAQ (reference sequence). This CDR3 is 14 amino acids long. This CDR3 reads CASSPDRNTGELFF. The CDR3 bases are TGTGCTAGCAGCCCCGACAGAAACACCGGGGAGCTGTTTTTT.

Only a few counts were recorded for this clone. This sequence joins TRBV7-3 and TRBJ2-1, with TRBD2 as a possible D gene (5 bases). Trimming shortened V by 1 base and J by 8 bases, and 15 bases separated the two germline ends. CDR3 length: 15 amino acids. Germline V CDR1 and CDR2: SGHTA, FQGTGA. The CDR3 loop is CASSLNSGTGDEQFF. CDR3 in DNA: TGTGCCAGCAGCTTAAATTCGGGAACCGGCGATGAGCAGTTCTTC.